This T cell receptor (beta chain) was identified during a study of blood T cell repertoires in COVID-19. TCRdb's copy holds only in-frame clones and misses some; the assay was immunoSEQ multiplex PCR. This sample yields 220,000 or so clones, of which roughly 86% are seen a single time; approximately 2% belongs to the top ten. Germline CDR1 reads KGHDR; CDR2 reads SFDVKD. The CDR3 has 14 amino acids. Trimming shortened V by 4 bases and J by 4 bases, and 9 bases separated the two germline ends. What was sequenced was PBMCs or T cells enriched from blood (not recorded which). V and J are TRBV24-1 and TRBJ2-2; the D is unclear. This receptor was obtained from a woman between 50 and 59 years old who had recovered from COVID-19. The CDR3 loop reads CATSEARVTGELFF. The DNA for the CDR3 is TGTGCCACCAGTGAGGCTCGGGTCACCGGGGAGCTGTTTTTT.